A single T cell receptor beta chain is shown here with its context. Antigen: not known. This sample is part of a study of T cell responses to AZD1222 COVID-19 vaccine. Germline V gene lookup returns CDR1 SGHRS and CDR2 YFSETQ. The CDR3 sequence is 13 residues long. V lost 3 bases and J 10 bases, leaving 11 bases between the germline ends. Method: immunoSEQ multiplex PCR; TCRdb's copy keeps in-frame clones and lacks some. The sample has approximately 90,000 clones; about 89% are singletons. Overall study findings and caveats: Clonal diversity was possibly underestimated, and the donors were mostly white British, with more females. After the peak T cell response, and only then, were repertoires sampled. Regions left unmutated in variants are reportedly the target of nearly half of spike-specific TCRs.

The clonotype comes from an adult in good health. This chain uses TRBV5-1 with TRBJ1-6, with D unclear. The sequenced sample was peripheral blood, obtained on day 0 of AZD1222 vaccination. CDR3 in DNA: TGCGCCAGCAGCTCCGGGGAAAGATCACCCCTCCACTTT. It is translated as CASSSGERSPLHF.